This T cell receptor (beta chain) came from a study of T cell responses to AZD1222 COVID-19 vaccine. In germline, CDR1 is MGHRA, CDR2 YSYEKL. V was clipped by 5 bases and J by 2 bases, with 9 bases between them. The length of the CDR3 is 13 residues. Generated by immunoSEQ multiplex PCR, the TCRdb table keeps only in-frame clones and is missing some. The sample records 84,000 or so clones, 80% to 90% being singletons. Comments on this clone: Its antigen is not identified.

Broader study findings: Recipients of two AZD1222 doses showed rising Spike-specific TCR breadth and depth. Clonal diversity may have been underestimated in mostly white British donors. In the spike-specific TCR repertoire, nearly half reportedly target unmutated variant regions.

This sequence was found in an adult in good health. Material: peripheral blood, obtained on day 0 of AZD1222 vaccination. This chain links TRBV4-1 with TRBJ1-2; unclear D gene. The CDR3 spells CASSYGQNYGYTF. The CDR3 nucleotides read TGCGCCAGCAGCTATGGCCAAAACTATGGCTACACCTTC.